These 10 T cell receptor beta chains were sequenced from one sample in a study of blood T cell dynamics during melanoma immunotherapy. The time point was: week 3, after first cycle of checkpoint inhibitor. Only in-frame clones appear in the TCRdb table, and some are missing; sequencing was by immunoSEQ multiplex PCR. The repertoire includes fewer than 6,000 clones, approximately 83% of them detected once, and about a tenth sits in the top ten. The sequences come from blood, collected from a patient treated with checkpoint blockade. Every receptor here comes from a human donor with melanoma.

This clone was seen a few times. The chain uses TRBV7-9 and TRBJ1-5; weak D call: TRBD1 (5 bases). Germline-derived CDR1 and CDR2 are SEHNR and FQNEAQ (reference sequence). The ends were cut back, 5 bases at V and 6 bases at J, with 11 bases in the middle. There are 13 residues in the CDR3. This CDR3 is CASSEGVTQPQHF. Written as DNA, the CDR3 is TGTGCCAGCAGCGAAGGGGTAACTCAGCCCCAGCATTTT.

V usage is TRBV15 and J usage is TRBJ1-5; TRBD1 matches at 7 bases. CDR1 is LNHNV, CDR2 YYDKDF, per germline (reference sequence). The CDR3 spans 16 residues. Unmatched junction bases numbered 8, after V lost 4 bases and J lost 2 bases. In DNA form, the CDR3 reads TGTGCCACCAGCAAAGGCCTGCAGGGGGGCAATCAGCCCCAGCATTTT. Its translation: CATSKGLQGGNQPQHF.

Here the CDR3 reads CASSQVGTVGEAFF. CDR3 nucleotides: TGCGCCAGCAGCCAAGTGGGGACGGTCGGTGAAGCTTTCTTT. The J gene is TRBJ1-1, the V gene TRBV4-1, with a weak D call TRBD1 (5 bases). Germline CDR1 is MGHRA and CDR2 is YSYEKL. V dropped 1 base and J dropped 7 bases, with 13 bases sitting between them. The CDR3 spans 14 residues.

The chain has TRBV7-6 and TRBJ2-7; D not resolved. The V and J ends lost 8 bases and 3 bases respectively, with 11 bases between them. This CDR3 contains 12 residues. Germline-derived CDR1 and CDR2 are SGHVS and FNYEAQ. The CDR3 loop is CASGPSGYEQYF. The CDR3 DNA reads TGTGCCAGCGGTCCCTCGGGCTACGAGCAGTACTTC.

The V and J genes are TRBV28 and TRBJ2-7, with D perhaps TRBD1 or TRBD2 (8 bases each). V lost 6 bases, J lost 0 bases, and 18 bases lay in between. Germline assignment: CDR1 MDHEN and CDR2 SYDVKM. The CDR3 loop spans 16 amino acids. The DNA of the CDR3 is TGTGCCAGCAGACCAGGTAGCGGGACAGGCTCCTACGAGCAGTACTTC. Amino acids: CASRPGSGTGSYEQYF.

CDR3 sequence reads: CASSSRRLAGGTYEQYF. CDR3 DNA sequence: TGTGCCAGCAGCTCCAGACGCCTGGCGGGGGGAACCTACGAGCAGTACTTC. The rearrangement joins TRBV7-8 to TRBJ2-7; 8 bases map to TRBD2. The CDR3 extends over 17 amino acids. Germline V gives CDR1 SGHVS, CDR2 FQNEAQ. Trimming took 4 bases from V and 2 from J; bases not matched to a gene: 13.

This chain uses TRBV7-2 with TRBJ1-2, with D maybe TRBD1 (5 bases). CDR3 length: 15 amino acids. V shed 5 bases and J shed 6 bases, with 19 bases lying between them. Looked up from germline, CDR1 is SGHTA and CDR2 is FQGNSA. CDR3 DNA sequence: TGTGCCAGCAGCGGCCGGGCCCAGGGAGGTAATGGCTACACCTTC. It encodes CASSGRAQGGNGYTF.

V and J are TRBV7-9 and TRBJ1-1; D is uncertain. The CDR3 extends over 14 amino acids. V dropped 7 bases and J dropped 4 bases, with 16 bases sitting between them. Germline V gives CDR1 SEHNR, CDR2 FQNEAQ (reference sequence). The CDR3 bases are TGTGCCAGCACCAAATCGGGTAGTATCACTGAAGCTTTCTTT. Encoded protein: CASTKSGSITEAFF. The full variable domain, its missing parts supplied by reference TRBV7-9 and TRBJ1-1, is DTGVSQNPRHKITKRGQNVTFRCDPISEHNRLYWYRQTLGQGPEFLTYFQNEAQLEKSRLLSDRFSAERPKGSFSTLEIQRTEQGDSAMYLCASTKSGSITEAFFGQGTRLTVV.

The V and J genes are TRBV7-6 and TRBJ1-1; D gene uncertain. The V and J ends lost 5 bases and 3 bases respectively, with 13 bases between them. Germline V lookup: CDR1 SGHVS, CDR2 FNYEAQ. The CDR3 is made up of 14 amino acids. The CDR3 sequence is CASSAAGWDTEAFF. The CDR3 bases are TGTGCCAGCAGCGCCGCGGGGTGGGACACTGAAGCTTTCTTT.

This clone was seen once. This chain joins TRBV5-6 and TRBJ1-1, with D perhaps TRBD1 (6 bases). The germline CDR1 and CDR2 sequences are SGHDT and YYEEEE. The CDR3 contains 14 residues. Trimming left V 2 bases short and J 1 base short, with 9 bases between. The CDR3 spells CASSFQGTNTEAFF. CDR3 DNA: TGTGCCAGCAGCTTTCAGGGGACGAACACTGAAGCTTTCTTT.